Sequencing of this TCR beta chain was carried out in a study of CD8 T cells in ankylosing spondylitis. Points from the study as a whole: Significantly higher representation of disease-linked clones was reported for matched ankylosing spondylitis synovial fluid. Characteristic, it appeared, of ankylosing spondylitis blood was a TCR beta motif of eight highly homologous variants.

This clonotype turned up a few times. What it binds is unknown. Trimming cost V 1 base and J 3 bases, with 6 bases left between them. This CDR3 region has 13 residues. The germline V gene has CDR1 SGHDN and CDR2 FVKESK. TCRdb passed the 5' RACE reads through MiXCR, listing each CDR3 protein once. The data hold 350,000 or so distinct CDR3 sequences, with 7% to 9% observed a single time. Specimen: blood, either unsorted or a sorted T cell fraction (not recorded which). The TCR was taken from a male donor with ankylosing spondylitis. The chain carries TRBV14 and TRBJ1-1, with D uncertain. The CDR3 region is CASSQGVYTEAFF. CDR3 bases: TGTGCCAGCAGCCAAGGCGTTTACACTGAAGCTTTCTTT.